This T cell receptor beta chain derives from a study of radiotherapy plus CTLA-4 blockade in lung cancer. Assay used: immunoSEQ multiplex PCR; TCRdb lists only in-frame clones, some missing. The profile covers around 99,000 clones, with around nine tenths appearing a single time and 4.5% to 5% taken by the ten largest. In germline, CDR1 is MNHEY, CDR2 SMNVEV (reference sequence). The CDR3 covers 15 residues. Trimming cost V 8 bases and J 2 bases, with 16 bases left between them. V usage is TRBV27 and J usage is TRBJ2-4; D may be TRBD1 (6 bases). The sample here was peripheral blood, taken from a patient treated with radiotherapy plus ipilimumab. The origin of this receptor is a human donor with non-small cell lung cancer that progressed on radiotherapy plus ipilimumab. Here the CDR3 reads CASARFQGPKNIQYF. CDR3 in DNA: TGTGCCAGCGCCCGCTTTCAGGGGCCCAAAAACATTCAGTACTTC.